The clone carrying this T cell receptor beta chain was counted a few times. Its cognate antigen is unknown. Trimming cost V 1 base and J 8 bases; bases outside gene matches: 8. The CDR3 spans 15 residues. The germline V gene encodes CDR1 SGHAT and CDR2 FQNNGV. Primers included in the PCR were 60 Vbeta and 13 Jbeta primers. Assay used: immunoSEQ multiplex PCR; TCRdb lists only in-frame clones, some missing. Of 200,000 or so clones listed, roughly 84% are singletons. The data belong to a study of cytomegalovirus exposure and HLA in healthy donors. Findings of the study overall: A later look showed TCR association rates differing by HLA locus, highest for DRB1 and lowest for HLA-C. Donors belonging to an Asian-associated ancestry cluster reportedly showed fewer N-insertions in productive TCRs than the roughly 700-donor mean, according to what a later analysis found.

The genes are TRBV11-2 and TRBJ2-1; 7 positions agree with TRBD2. Material for sequencing was PBMCs. The receptor's source is a human donor in good health. The CDR3 sequence is CASSLGLAEVDEQFF. For the CDR3, the DNA is TGTGCCAGCAGCTTAGGGCTAGCGGAAGTTGATGAGCAGTTCTTC.